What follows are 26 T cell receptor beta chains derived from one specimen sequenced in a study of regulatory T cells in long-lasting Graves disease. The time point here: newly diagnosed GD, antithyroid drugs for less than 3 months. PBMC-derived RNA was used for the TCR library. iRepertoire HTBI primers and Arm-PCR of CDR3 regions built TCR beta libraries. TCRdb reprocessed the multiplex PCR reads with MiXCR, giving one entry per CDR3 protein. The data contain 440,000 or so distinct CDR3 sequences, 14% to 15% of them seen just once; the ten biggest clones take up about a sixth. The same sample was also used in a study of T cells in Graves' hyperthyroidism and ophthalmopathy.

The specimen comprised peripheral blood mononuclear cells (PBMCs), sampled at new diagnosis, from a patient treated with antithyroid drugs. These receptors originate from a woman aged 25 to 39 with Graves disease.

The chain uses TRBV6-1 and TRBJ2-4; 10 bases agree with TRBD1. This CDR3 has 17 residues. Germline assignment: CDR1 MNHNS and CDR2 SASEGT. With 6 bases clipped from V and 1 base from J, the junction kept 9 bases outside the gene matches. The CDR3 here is CASRAGTGAFAKNIQYF. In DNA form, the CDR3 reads TGTGCCAGCAGAGCCGGGACAGGGGCATTCGCCAAAAACATTCAGTACTTC.

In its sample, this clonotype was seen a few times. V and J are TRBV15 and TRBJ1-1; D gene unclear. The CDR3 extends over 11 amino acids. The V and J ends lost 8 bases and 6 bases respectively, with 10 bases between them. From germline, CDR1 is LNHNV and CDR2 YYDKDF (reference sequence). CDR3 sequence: CATRMGSEAFF. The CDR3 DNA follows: TGTGCCACCCGTATGGGCTCTGAAGCTTTCTTT.

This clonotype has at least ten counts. The CDR3 loop is CASSLPGLNEQFF. CDR3 nucleotide sequence: TGTGCCAGCAGTTTACCCGGTCTCAATGAGCAGTTCTTC. The rearrangement links TRBV28 to TRBJ2-1; no clear D. V was trimmed by 2 bases and J by 6 bases, leaving 8 bases between them. The germline V gene has CDR1 MDHEN and CDR2 SYDVKM. The CDR3 is 13 residues long.

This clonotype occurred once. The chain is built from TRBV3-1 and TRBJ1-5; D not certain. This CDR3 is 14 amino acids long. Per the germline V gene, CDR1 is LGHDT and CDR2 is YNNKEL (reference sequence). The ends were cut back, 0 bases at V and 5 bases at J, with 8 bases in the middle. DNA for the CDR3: TGTGCCAGCAGCCAAGATCTCACTTATCAGCCCCAGCATTTT. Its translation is CASSQDLTYQPQHF.

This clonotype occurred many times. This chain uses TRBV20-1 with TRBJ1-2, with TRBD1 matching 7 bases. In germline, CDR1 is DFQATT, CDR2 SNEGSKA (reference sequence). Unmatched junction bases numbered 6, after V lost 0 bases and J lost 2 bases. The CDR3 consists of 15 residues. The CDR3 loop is CSAREARGGNYGYTF. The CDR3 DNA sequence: TGCAGTGCTAGAGAGGCCAGGGGGGGAAACTATGGCTACACCTTC.

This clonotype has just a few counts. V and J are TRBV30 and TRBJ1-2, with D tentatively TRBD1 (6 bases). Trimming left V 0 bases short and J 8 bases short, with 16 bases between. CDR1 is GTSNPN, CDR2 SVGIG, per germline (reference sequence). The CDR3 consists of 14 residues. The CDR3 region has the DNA TGTGCCTGGAGTGTATTGGGGGGGCTTAGGGGCTACACCTTC. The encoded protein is CAWSVLGGLRGYTF.

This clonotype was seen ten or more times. The CDR3 nucleotides read TGTGCCAGCAGAGGCGAGATGATCTATAGCAATCAGCCCCAGCATTTT. Amino acids: CASRGEMIYSNQPQHF. The rearrangement links TRBV6-1 to TRBJ1-5; D is uncertain. V was trimmed by 6 bases and J by 0 bases, leaving 15 bases between them. There are 16 residues in the CDR3. Germline V CDR1 and CDR2: MNHNS, SASEGT.

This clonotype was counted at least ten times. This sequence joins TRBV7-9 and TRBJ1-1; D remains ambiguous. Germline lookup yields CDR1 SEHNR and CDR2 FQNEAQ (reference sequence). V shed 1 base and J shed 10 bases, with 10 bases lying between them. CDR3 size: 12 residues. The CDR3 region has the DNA TGTGCCAGCAGCTTAGGGGAGTTGGGAGCTTTCTTT. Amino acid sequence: CASSLGELGAFF.

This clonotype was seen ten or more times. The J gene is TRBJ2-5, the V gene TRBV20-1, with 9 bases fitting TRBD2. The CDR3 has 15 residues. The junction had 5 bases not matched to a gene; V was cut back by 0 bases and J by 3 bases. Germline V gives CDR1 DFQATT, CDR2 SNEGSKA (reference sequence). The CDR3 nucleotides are TGCAGTGCTAGAGATATCATAGCGGGAGAAGAGACCCAGTACTTC. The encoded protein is CSARDIIAGEETQYF.

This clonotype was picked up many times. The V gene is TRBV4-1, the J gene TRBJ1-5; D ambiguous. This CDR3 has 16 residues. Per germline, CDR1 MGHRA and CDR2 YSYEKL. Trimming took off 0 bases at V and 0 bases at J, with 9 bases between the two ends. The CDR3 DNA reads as TGCGCCAGCAGCCAAGATGTATTGAGTAGCAATCAGCCCCAGCATTTT. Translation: CASSQDVLSSNQPQHF.

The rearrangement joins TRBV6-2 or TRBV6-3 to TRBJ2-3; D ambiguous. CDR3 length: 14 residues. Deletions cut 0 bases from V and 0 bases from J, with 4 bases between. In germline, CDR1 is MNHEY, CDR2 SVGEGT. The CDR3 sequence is CASSYSTSTDTQYF. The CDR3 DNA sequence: TGTGCCAGCAGTTACTCGACTAGCACAGATACGCAGTATTTT.

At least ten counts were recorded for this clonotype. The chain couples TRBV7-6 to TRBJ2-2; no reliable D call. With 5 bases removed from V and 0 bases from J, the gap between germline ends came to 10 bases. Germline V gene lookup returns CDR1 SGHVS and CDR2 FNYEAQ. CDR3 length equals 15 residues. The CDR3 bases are TGTGCCAGCAGCATGACTGGTGCGAACACCGGGGAGCTGTTTTTT. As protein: CASSMTGANTGELFF.

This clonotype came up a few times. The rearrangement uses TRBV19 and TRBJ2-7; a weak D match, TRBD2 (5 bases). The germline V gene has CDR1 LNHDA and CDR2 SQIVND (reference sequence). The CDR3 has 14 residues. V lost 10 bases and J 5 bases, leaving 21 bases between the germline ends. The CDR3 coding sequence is TGTGCCACCTCCAAGACTACCACCGATCACGAGCAGTACTTC. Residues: CATSKTTTDHEQYF.

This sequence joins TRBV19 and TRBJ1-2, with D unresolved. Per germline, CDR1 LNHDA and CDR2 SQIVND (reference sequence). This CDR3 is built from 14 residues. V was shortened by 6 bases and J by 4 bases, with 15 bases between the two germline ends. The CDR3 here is CASRLYGDTYGYTF. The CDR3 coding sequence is TGTGCCAGTAGACTTTACGGGGATACCTATGGCTACACCTTC. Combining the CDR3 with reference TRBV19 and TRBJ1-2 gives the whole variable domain DGGITQSPKYLFRKEGQNVTLSCEQNLNHDAMYWYRQDPGQGLRLIYYSQIVNDFQKGDIAEGYSVSREKKESFPLTVTSAQKNPTAFYLCASRLYGDTYGYTFGSGTRLTVV.

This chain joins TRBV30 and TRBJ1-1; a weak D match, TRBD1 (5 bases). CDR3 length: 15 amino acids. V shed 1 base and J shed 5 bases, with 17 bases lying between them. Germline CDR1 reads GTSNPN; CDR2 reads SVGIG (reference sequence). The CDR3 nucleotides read TGTGCCTGGAGTGGAGGGGCGCTGGGTCGAACTGAAGCTTTCTTT. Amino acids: CAWSGGALGRTEAFF. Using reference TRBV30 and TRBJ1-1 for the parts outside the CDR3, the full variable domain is SQTIHQWPATLVQPVGSPLSLECTVEGTSNPNLYWYRQAAGRGLQLLFYSVGIGQISSEVPQNLSASRPQDRQFILSSKKLLLSDSGFYLCAWSGGALGRTEAFFGQGTRLTVV.

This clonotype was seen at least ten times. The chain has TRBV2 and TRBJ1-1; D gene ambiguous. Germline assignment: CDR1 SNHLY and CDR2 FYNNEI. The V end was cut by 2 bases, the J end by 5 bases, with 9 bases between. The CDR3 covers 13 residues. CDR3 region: CASSERTETEAFF. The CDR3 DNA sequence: TGTGCCAGCAGTGAAAGGACGGAGACTGAAGCTTTCTTT.

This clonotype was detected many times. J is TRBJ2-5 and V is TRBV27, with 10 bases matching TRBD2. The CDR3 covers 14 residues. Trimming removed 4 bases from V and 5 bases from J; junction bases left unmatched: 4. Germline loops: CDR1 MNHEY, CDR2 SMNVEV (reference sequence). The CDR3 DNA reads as TGTGCCAGCAGTTCTAGCGGGAGTGAGGAGACCCAGTACTTC. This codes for CASSSSGSEETQYF.

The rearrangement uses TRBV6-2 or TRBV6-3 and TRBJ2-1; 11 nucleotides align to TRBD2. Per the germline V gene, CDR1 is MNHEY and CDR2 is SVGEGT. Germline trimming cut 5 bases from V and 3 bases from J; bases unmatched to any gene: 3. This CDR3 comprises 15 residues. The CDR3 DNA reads TGTGCCAGCAGTGAACTAGCGGGAGACTACAATGAGCAGTTCTTC. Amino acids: CASSELAGDYNEQFF.

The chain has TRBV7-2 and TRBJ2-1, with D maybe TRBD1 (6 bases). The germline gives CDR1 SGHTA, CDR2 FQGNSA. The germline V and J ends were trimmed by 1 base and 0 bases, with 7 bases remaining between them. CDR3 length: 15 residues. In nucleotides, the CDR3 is TGTGCCAGCAGCTTAGACAGGGCCTCCTACAATGAGCAGTTCTTC. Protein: CASSLDRASYNEQFF.

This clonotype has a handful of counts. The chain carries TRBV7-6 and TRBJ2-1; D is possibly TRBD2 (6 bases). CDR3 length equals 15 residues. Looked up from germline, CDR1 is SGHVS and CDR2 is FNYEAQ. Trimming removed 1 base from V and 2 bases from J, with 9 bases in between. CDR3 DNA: TGTGCCAGCAGCTTAGGCGCGGGGCCCTACAATGAGCAGTTCTTC. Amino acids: CASSLGAGPYNEQFF.

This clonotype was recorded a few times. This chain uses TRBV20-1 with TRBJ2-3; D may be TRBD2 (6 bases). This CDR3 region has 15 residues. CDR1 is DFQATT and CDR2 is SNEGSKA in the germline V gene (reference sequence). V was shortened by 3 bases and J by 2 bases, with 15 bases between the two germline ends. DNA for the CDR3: TGCAGTGCTAGTGTCTTAGCGGCCCTCACAGATACGCAGTATTTT. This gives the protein CSASVLAALTDTQYF.

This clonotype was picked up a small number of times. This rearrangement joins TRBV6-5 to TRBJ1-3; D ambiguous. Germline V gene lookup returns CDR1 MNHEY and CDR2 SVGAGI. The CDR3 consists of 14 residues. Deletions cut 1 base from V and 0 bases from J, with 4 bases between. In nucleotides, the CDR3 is TGTGCCAGCAGTTACTTAGGCTCTGGAAACACCATATATTTT. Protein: CASSYLGSGNTIYF.

DNA for the CDR3: TGTGCCAGTAGTGTCTCCCGCACAGATACGCAGTATTTT. It translates to CASSVSRTDTQYF. This chain joins TRBV19 and TRBJ2-3; D uncertain. This CDR3 comprises 13 residues. Germline V gene sequence: CDR1 LNHDA, CDR2 SQIVND (reference sequence). Trimming took off 5 bases at V and 1 base at J, with 7 bases between the two ends.

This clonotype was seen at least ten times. This CDR3 reads CASSVGGSSVTYEQYF. CDR3 DNA: TGTGCCAGCAGCGTAGGAGGGAGCTCCGTCACCTACGAGCAGTACTTC. V gene TRBV9 combines with J gene TRBJ2-7; perhaps TRBD2 as D (5 bases). The germline V and J ends were trimmed by 0 bases and 2 bases, with 15 bases remaining between them. Germline V gene lookup returns CDR1 SGDLS and CDR2 YYNGEE. The CDR3 totals 16 residues.

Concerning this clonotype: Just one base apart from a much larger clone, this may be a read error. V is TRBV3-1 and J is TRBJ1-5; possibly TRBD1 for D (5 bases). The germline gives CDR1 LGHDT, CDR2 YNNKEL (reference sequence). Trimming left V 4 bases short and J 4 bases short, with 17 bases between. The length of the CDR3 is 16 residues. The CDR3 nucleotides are TGTGCCAGCAGCCCGACAGCGGCGAGGAAAAATCAGCCCCAGCATTTT. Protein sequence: CASSPTAARKNQPQHF.

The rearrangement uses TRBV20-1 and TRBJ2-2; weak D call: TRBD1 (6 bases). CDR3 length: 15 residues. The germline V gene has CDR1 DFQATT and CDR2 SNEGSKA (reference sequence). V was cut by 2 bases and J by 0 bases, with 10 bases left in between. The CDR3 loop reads CSARQGSSNTGELFF. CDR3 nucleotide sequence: TGCAGTGCTAGACAGGGGAGTTCGAACACCGGGGAGCTGTTTTTT.